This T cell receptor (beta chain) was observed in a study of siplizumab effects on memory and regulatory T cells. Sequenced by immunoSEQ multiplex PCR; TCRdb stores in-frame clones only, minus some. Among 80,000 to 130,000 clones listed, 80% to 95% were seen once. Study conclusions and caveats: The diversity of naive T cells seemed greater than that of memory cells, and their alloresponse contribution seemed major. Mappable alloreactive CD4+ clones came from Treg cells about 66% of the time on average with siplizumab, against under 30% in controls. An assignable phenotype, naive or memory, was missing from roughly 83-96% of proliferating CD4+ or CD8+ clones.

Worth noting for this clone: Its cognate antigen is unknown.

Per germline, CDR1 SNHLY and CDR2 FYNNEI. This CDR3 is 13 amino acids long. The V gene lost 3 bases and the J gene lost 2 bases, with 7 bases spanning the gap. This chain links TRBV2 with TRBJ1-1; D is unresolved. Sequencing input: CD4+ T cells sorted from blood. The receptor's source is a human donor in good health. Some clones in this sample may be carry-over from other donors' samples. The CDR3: CASSEGRNTEAFF. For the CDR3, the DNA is TGTGCCAGCAGTGAGGGTCGAAACACTGAAGCTTTCTTT.